The 20 T cell receptor beta chains in this list originate from one sample, sequenced in a study of blood T cell repertoires in COVID-19. Measured with immunoSEQ multiplex PCR; TCRdb has only the in-frame clones, and not every one. The sample holds approximately 49,000 clones, around 68% seen once. Sequences were obtained from peripheral blood. The receptors were sampled from a woman aged 70 to 79 with acute or convalescent COVID-19.

The chain couples TRBV20-1 to TRBJ1-1; D call uncertain. Germline-derived CDR1 and CDR2 are DFQATT and SNEGSKA (reference sequence). The V end was cut by 2 bases, the J end by 6 bases, with 7 bases between. This CDR3 spans 11 amino acids. CDR3 residues: CSARTYSEAFF. Written as DNA, the CDR3 is TGCAGTGCTAGAACGTACTCTGAAGCTTTCTTT.

The rearrangement joins TRBV10-3 to TRBJ1-5; D possibly corresponds to TRBD1 (5 bases). V was cut by 10 bases and J by 3 bases, with 13 bases left in between. The CDR3 is made up of 13 amino acids. Per the germline V gene, CDR1 is ENHRY and CDR2 is SYGVKD. The CDR3 region is CASKRQTNQPQHF. CDR3 nucleotide sequence: TGTGCCAGCAAACGACAGACCAATCAGCCCCAGCATTTT.

The V and J genes are TRBV5-6 and TRBJ2-5; 7 nucleotides align to TRBD1. Trimming removed 3 bases from V and 10 bases from J; junction bases left unmatched: 24. Germline loops: CDR1 SGHDT, CDR2 YYEEEE. The CDR3 runs to 18 residues. The CDR3 sequence is CASSSITSRDSGFRYQYF. The CDR3 coding sequence is TGTGCCAGCAGCTCGATAACAAGCCGGGACAGCGGCTTTAGATACCAGTACTTC.

The chain carries TRBV9 and TRBJ2-3, with a tentative D call TRBD1 (6 bases). This CDR3 is 15 amino acids long. Trimming took 4 bases from V and 4 from J, leaving 16 bases between them. In germline, CDR1 is SGDLS, CDR2 YYNGEE. The CDR3 coding sequence is TGTGCCAGCAGCTTAAAACAGGGCCGCCCAGATACGCAGTATTTT. It specifies CASSLKQGRPDTQYF.

This clone turned up a few times. The genes are TRBV18 and TRBJ1-2, with 10 bases fitting TRBD1. The germline CDR1 and CDR2 sequences are KGHSH and LQKENI. This CDR3 region has 17 residues. With 1 base clipped from V and 1 base from J, the junction kept 6 bases outside the gene matches. The CDR3 coding sequence is TGTGCCAGCTCACCACGGTCCGGGACAGGGGATAACTATGGCTACACCTTC. Protein: CASSPRSGTGDNYGYTF.

This clone was seen only a few times. This chain uses TRBV20-1 with TRBJ1-2; D remains unclear. Deletions cut 7 bases from V and 8 bases from J, with 14 bases between. The CDR3 is 11 residues long. CDR1 and CDR2 (germline): DFQATT, SNEGSKA (reference sequence). The CDR3 sequence is CSVTRPGGYTF. The CDR3 coding sequence is TGCAGTGTTACCCGACCGGGGGGCTACACCTTC.

This clone was found a few times. The rearrangement links TRBV28 to TRBJ2-2; 9 bases fit TRBD1. The CDR3 runs 16 residues. From germline, CDR1 is MDHEN and CDR2 SYDVKM. V was clipped by 4 bases and J by 4 bases; unmatched bases: 7. As DNA, the CDR3 is TGTGCCAGCAGTTCCCCGGGACAGGGAAGCACCGGGGAGCTGTTTTTT. This gives the protein CASSSPGQGSTGELFF.

This clone was seen at least ten times. This chain links TRBV5-1 with TRBJ2-7; 9 nucleotides align to TRBD1. The germline V gene encodes CDR1 SGHRS and CDR2 YFSETQ. Trimming took 5 bases from V and 2 from J; bases not matched to a gene: 8. CDR3 size: 15 residues. CDR3 in DNA: TGCGCCAGCAGTTTGAGACAGGGGGACCCCTACGAGCAGTACTTC. Amino acids: CASSLRQGDPYEQYF.

This chain joins TRBV5-1 and TRBJ1-6; D is uncertain. The CDR3 totals 14 residues. Germline loops: CDR1 SGHRS, CDR2 YFSETQ. Deletions cut 6 bases from V and 10 bases from J, with 17 bases between. The CDR3 sequence: CASKIQNEGSPLHF. For the CDR3, the DNA is TGCGCCAGCAAGATCCAGAATGAGGGATCACCCCTCCACTTT.

The CDR3 sequence: CASSSPRRGSYGYTF. CDR3 DNA sequence: TGTGCCAGCAGCTCCCCCCGGCGGGGGTCCTATGGCTACACCTTC. V gene TRBV7-9 combines with J gene TRBJ1-2; TRBD1 is a possible D gene (5 bases). The CDR3 loop spans 15 amino acids. Germline CDR1 is SEHNR and CDR2 is FQNEAQ (reference sequence). V was pared by 4 bases and J by 4 bases, with 16 bases between. The full variable domain, rest sourced from reference TRBV7-9 and TRBJ1-2, is DTGVSQNPRHKITKRGQNVTFRCDPISEHNRLYWYRQTLGQGPEFLTYFQNEAQLEKSRLLSDRFSAERPKGSFSTLEIQRTEQGDSAMYLCASSSPRRGSYGYTFGSGTRLTVV.

The V and J genes are TRBV3-1 (or the pseudogene TRBV3-2) and TRBJ2-5; D perhaps matches TRBD1 (5 bases). Germline values: CDR1 LGHDT, CDR2 YNNKEL (reference sequence). The CDR3 consists of 14 residues. Trimming pared 8 bases from V and 4 bases from J, leaving 17 bases between. DNA for the CDR3: TGTGCCAGCGGACACAGGAGCCTTGGAGAGACCCAGTACTTC. It is translated as CASGHRSLGETQYF.

The chain couples TRBV21-1 to TRBJ2-7; the table's D gene call, TRBD1, was not cross checked with the DNA. TRBV21-1 is termed a pseudogene. This CDR3 region has 13 residues. CDR3 sequence (DNA): TGTGCCAGCAGCAAATACAGGGCCTACGAGCAGTACTTC. Residues: CASSKYRAYEQYF.

In its sample, this clone was seen a few times. The chain combines TRBV5-1 with TRBJ2-7, with D hard to call. The CDR3 is 11 residues long. Germline V gene sequence: CDR1 SGHRS, CDR2 YFSETQ. The V gene lost 3 bases and the J gene lost 4 bases, with 5 bases spanning the gap. This CDR3 is CASSSDYEQYF. CDR3 nucleotides: TGCGCCAGCAGCTCAGATTACGAGCAGTACTTC.

This clone has only a few counts. V usage is TRBV28 and J usage is TRBJ1-1; tentative D call: TRBD1 (5 bases). The CDR3 loop spans 11 amino acids. Germline loops: CDR1 MDHEN, CDR2 SYDVKM. V lost 6 bases to trimming and J lost 9 bases, with 11 bases between them. The CDR3 DNA sequence: TGTGCCAGCAGCGGGGACTCCAAAGCTTTCTTT. It is translated as CASSGDSKAFF.

The V call is TRBV6-5, the J call TRBJ1-2, with TRBD1 matching 7 bases. The CDR3 extends over 13 amino acids. With V trimmed by 6 bases and J by 8 bases, 9 bases remained unmatched. From germline, CDR1 is MNHEY and CDR2 SVGAGI. CDR3 sequence: CASRKGTGEGYTF. CDR3 DNA sequence: TGTGCCAGCAGGAAAGGTACAGGGGAGGGCTACACCTTC.

V usage is TRBV13 and J usage is TRBJ1-4; D gene unclear. V was clipped by 4 bases and J by 4 bases, with 10 bases between them. This CDR3 contains 14 residues. Germline CDR1 PRHDT, CDR2 FYEKMQ (reference sequence). The CDR3 coding sequence is TGTGCCAGCAGCTCGCGAGATCATAATGAAAAACTGTTTTTT. Amino acids: CASSSRDHNEKLFF. The entire variable domain, with the rest obtained from reference TRBV13 and TRBJ1-4, is as follows: AAGVIQSPRHLIKEKRETATLKCYPIPRHDTVYWYQQGPGQDPQFLISFYEKMQSDKGSIPDRFSAQQFSDYHSELNMSSLELGDSALYFCASSSRDHNEKLFFGSGTQLSVL.

The chain uses TRBV3-1 (or the pseudogene TRBV3-2) and TRBJ1-2, with D possibly matching TRBD1 (6 bases). Germline lookup yields CDR1 LGHDT and CDR2 YNNKEL (reference sequence). V lost 4 bases to trimming and J lost 2 bases, with 17 bases between them. CDR3 length equals 16 residues. CDR3 in DNA: TGTGCCAGCAGCCCCTCTTCGACAGGAAGAAACTATGGCTACACCTTC. As protein: CASSPSSTGRNYGYTF.

The CDR3: CASSQTGSAADTQYF. The CDR3, as DNA: TGTGCCAGCAGCCAAACCGGGTCCGCTGCAGATACGCAGTATTTT. The chain joins TRBV7-3 to TRBJ2-3; D not resolved. This CDR3 region has 15 residues. V lost 5 bases and J lost 4, with 16 bases in between. The germline V gene has CDR1 SGHTA and CDR2 FQGTGA.

The chain employs TRBV28 and TRBJ2-3; 8 bases agree with TRBD2. The CDR3 covers 14 residues. The junction had 5 bases not matched to a gene; V was cut back by 6 bases and J by 3 bases. Germline V gene data show CDR1 as MDHEN and CDR2 as SYDVKM. The CDR3 DNA follows: TGTGCCAGCAGGCTAGCGGGTCGTACAGATACGCAGTATTTT. Amino acid sequence: CASRLAGRTDTQYF.

This chain links TRBV7-8 with TRBJ1-5; TRBD1 matches at 8 bases. Germline V CDR1 and CDR2: SGHVS, FQNEAQ. The V and J ends lost 4 bases and 4 bases, in that order; junction bases with no gene match: 0. CDR3 size: 13 residues. The CDR3 here is CASSWTGNQPQHF. In DNA form, the CDR3 reads TGTGCCAGCAGCTGGACAGGGAATCAGCCCCAGCATTTT.